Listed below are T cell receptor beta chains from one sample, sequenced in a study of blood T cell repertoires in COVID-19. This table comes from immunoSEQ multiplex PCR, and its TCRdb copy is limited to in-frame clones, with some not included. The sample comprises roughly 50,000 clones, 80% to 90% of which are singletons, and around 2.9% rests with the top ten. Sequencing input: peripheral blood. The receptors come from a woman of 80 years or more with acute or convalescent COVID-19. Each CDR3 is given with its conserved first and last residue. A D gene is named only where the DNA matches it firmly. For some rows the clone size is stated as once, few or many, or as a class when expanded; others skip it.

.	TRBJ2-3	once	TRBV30	TGTGCCTGGAGTGTAAGTAATAGCGATACGCAGTATTTT	CAWSVSNSDTQYF
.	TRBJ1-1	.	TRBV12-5	TGTGCTAGTGGTTGGGGGCGCAGGTATACTTTCTTT	CASGWGRRYTFF
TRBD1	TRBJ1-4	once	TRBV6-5	TGTGCCAGCGGAAGACAGGGGGCGGATGAAAAACTGTTTTTT	CASGRQGADEKLFF
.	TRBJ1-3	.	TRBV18	TGTGCCAGCTCCCTCGGGGCTGGAAACACCATATATTTT	CASSLGAGNTIYF
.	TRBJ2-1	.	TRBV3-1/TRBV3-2	TGTGCCAGCAGCCAAGCTTGGGAGAATGAGCAGTTCTTC	CASSQAWENEQFF
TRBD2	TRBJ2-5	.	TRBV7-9	TGTGCCAGCAGCCCAAATCGGGGTAGCGGGGAGACCCAGTACTTC	CASSPNRGSGETQYF
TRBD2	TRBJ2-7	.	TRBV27	TGTGCCAGCTCCCCTCGGGGGGGGGCTTCTAACTCCTACGAGCAGTACTTC	CASSPRGGASNSYEQYF
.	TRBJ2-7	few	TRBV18	TGTGCCAGCTCTCACGGATACTTAAGGGGCTCCTACGAGCAGTACTTC	CASSHGYLRGSYEQYF
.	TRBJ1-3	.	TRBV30	TGTGCCTGGAGTCCCTACTCTGGAAACACCATATATTTT	CAWSPYSGNTIYF
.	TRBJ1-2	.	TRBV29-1	TGCAGCGTCGCCTCGGAGCAGATCTTCGGCTACACCTTC	CSVASEQIFGYTF
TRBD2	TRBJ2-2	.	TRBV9	TGTGCCAGCAGCCTCGGGGGGGCGAACACCGGGGAGCTGTTTTTT	CASSLGGANTGELFF
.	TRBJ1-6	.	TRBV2	TGTGCCAGCAGAGAGACTGGTTCACCCCTCCACTTT	CASRETGSPLHF
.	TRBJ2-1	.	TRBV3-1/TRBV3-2	TGTGCCAGCAGCCAAGCGGCTAGCAGACTCTACAATGAGCAGTTCTTC	CASSQAASRLYNEQFF
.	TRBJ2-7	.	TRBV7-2	TGTGCCAGCAGCAAGGCGGACTTCGCCTACGAGCAGTACTTC	CASSKADFAYEQYF
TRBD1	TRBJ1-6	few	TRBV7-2	TGTGCCAGCAGCTGGGGACAGGGCGACAATTCACCCCTCCACTTT	CASSWGQGDNSPLHF
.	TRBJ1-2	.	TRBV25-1	TGTGCCAGCAGTGAGTTGGACAGCTATGGCTACACCTTC	CASSELDSYGYTF
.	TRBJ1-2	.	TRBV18	TGTGCCAGCACAAGCAACCGGGATCCCTATGGCTACACCTTC	CASTSNRDPYGYTF
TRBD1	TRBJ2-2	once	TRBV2	TGTGCCAGCTTGGGACAGATGCCCACCGGGGAGCTGTTTTTT	CASLGQMPTGELFF
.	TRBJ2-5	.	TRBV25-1	TGTGCCAGCAGTGAATATGGAGACAGCCAAGAGACCCAGTACTTC	CASSEYGDSQETQYF
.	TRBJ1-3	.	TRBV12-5	TGTGCTAGTGGTTTTGGGTATGGGGGCTTATTT	CASGFGYGGLF
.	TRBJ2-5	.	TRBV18	TGTGCCAGCTCACCACAACAGGGCGGAGAGACCCAGTACTTC	CASSPQQGGETQYF
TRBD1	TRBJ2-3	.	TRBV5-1	TGCGCCAGCAGCCAGGGACAGCTAAGCACAGATACGCAGTATTTT	CASSQGQLSTDTQYF
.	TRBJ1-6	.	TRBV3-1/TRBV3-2	TGTGCCAGCAGCCAACCAGGTAATAATTCACCCCTCCACTTT	CASSQPGNNSPLHF
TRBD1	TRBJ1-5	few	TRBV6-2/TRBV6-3	TGTGCCAGCAGTCCCCTTGGGGACAGTAATCAGCCCCAGCATTTT	CASSPLGDSNQPQHF